These 19 T cell receptor beta chains were sequenced from one sample in a study of cytomegalovirus exposure and HLA in healthy donors. The PCR had 60 Vbeta and 13 Jbeta primers. TCRdb keeps only in-frame clones here, not all; method: immunoSEQ multiplex PCR. The table lists tens of thousands of clones, roughly 8.2% of them singletons. The sample taken for sequencing was PBMCs. The receptors stem from a man over 45 in good health and CMV-seronegative.

This clone was picked up a small number of times. The chain combines TRBV2 with TRBJ1-5; unclear D gene. V lost 5 bases and J 3 bases, leaving 17 bases between the germline ends. Germline V gene sequence: CDR1 SNHLY, CDR2 FYNNEI. The CDR3 consists of 16 residues. The CDR3 nucleotides read TGTGCCAGCAGTCGGGAGGTGTTTCATGACAATCAGCCCCAGCATTTT. Its protein is CASSREVFHDNQPQHF.

CDR3 bases: TGTGCCAGCAGCGAACCTAGTAATGAGCAGTTCTTC. Its translation: CASSEPSNEQFF. This sequence joins TRBV5-4 and TRBJ2-1; D gene uncertain. The V end was cut by 4 bases, the J end by 7 bases, with 9 bases between. The length of the CDR3 is 12 residues. Germline loops: CDR1 SGHNT, CDR2 YYREEE (reference sequence).

The DNA of the CDR3 is TGCGCCAGCAGCCCTTCCAGGGCAAATGAGCAGTTCTTC. It specifies CASSPSRANEQFF. The V call is TRBV10-2, the J call TRBJ2-1, with a tentative D call TRBD1 (5 bases). Germline lookup yields CDR1 WSHSY and CDR2 SAAADI. CDR3 length equals 13 residues. Trimming removed 6 bases at V and 7 bases at J, with 13 bases between.

Points on this clone: The conserved closing phenylalanine or tryptophan is absent in this CDR3, likely reflecting a read error. The gene calls are TRBV30 and TRBJ1-2; a weak D match, TRBD1 (5 bases). Germline CDR1 GTSNPN, CDR2 SVGIG (reference sequence). The CDR3 extends over 14 amino acids. V lost 4 bases and J lost 0, with 12 bases in between. CDR3 sequence (DNA): TGTGCCTGGACCCTTCTGGGGGCTAACTATGGCTACACCGTC. Protein product: CAWTLLGANYGYTV.

This clone was seen only a few times. This rearrangement joins TRBV4-3 to TRBJ1-2; a possible D gene is TRBD1 (6 bases). V was trimmed by 0 bases and J by 7 bases, leaving 18 bases between them. Germline V gives CDR1 LGHNA, CDR2 YSLEER. The CDR3 has 16 residues. DNA of the CDR3: TGCGCCAGCAGCCAAGAAAGTTGGGCAGGGGTAGGTGGCTACACCTTC. Translated, it gives CASSQESWAGVGGYTF.

This clone was seen a handful of times. One end of the junction is discordant with germline, which a read error may explain. The chain combines TRBV7-7 with TRBJ2-1, with D maybe TRBD2 (5 bases). This CDR3 contains 15 residues. Germline CDR1 reads SSHAT; CDR2 reads FNYEAQ (reference sequence). The CDR3 bases are TGTGCTAGCAGCTTATATGAGGGAGCGTGGGATGAGCAGTTCTTC. The encoded protein is CASSLYEGAWDEQFF.

The CDR3, as DNA: TGTGCCAGCAGCGAAACTGCCGGGACAGGTGCCTACGAGCAGTACTTC. This encodes CASSETAGTGAYEQYF. The V gene is TRBV9, the J gene TRBJ2-7; TRBD1 matches 8 bases. V was clipped by 3 bases and J by 2 bases; unmatched bases: 10. Germline V CDR1 and CDR2: SGDLS, YYNGEE. The CDR3 sequence is 16 residues long.

This clone was observed a handful of times. The CDR3 loop reads CASSSWGQGLYEQYF. The CDR3 nucleotides are TGTGCCAGCAGCTCCTGGGGACAGGGGCTATACGAGCAGTACTTC. This chain connects TRBV7-2 to TRBJ2-7; 10 nucleotides agree with TRBD1. The junction had 7 bases not matched to a gene; V was cut back by 4 bases and J by 4 bases. The CDR3 totals 15 residues. CDR1 is SGHTA and CDR2 is FQGNSA in the germline V gene.

In this sample, this clone turned up a few times. This sequence joins TRBV5-1 and TRBJ2-3, with D unclear. Germline V gene data show CDR1 as SGHRS and CDR2 as YFSETQ. This CDR3 has 15 amino acids. The V end lost 0 bases, the J end lost 2 bases, and 10 bases lay between the germline ends. CDR3 sequence (DNA): TGCGCCAGCAGCTTGGTGGGCAGGAACACAGATACGCAGTATTTT. This encodes CASSLVGRNTDTQYF.

The CDR3 DNA reads as TGTGCCAGCAGTCCAGGGTACTATGGCTACACCTTC. Its protein product is CASSPGYYGYTF. The rearrangement uses TRBV28 and TRBJ1-2; tentatively, D is TRBD1 (5 bases). Germline V lookup: CDR1 MDHEN, CDR2 SYDVKM. Between the trimmed V and J ends, which lost 5 bases and 3 bases, there was a span of 7 bases. The length of the CDR3 is 12 residues.

The chain is built from TRBV18 and TRBJ2-1; tentatively, D is TRBD1 (6 bases). The CDR3 spans 13 residues. Trimming left V 6 bases short and J 5 bases short, with 11 bases between. Germline-derived CDR1 and CDR2 are KGHSH and LQKENI. The CDR3 DNA sequence: TGTGCCAGCTCCCGGACAGTAGACAATGAGCAGTTCTTC. This gives the protein CASSRTVDNEQFF.

This clone was counted between two and nine times. This sequence joins TRBV27 and TRBJ2-3; weak D call: TRBD2 (6 bases). The CDR3 is 15 residues long. Deletions cut 5 bases from V and 1 base from J, with 13 bases between. The V gene's germline CDR1 is MNHEY and CDR2 SMNVEV (reference sequence). The CDR3 DNA reads as TGTGCCAGCAGTCTAGGAGGGGTTCGCACAGATACGCAGTATTTT. It translates to CASSLGGVRTDTQYF.

This clone was recorded a few times. This rearrangement joins TRBV28 to TRBJ2-1, with D perhaps matching TRBD2 (6 bases). This CDR3 is built from 14 residues. V was shortened by 10 bases and J by 4 bases, with 17 bases between the two germline ends. Germline loops: CDR1 MDHEN, CDR2 SYDVKM. CDR3 sequence (DNA): TGTGCCACCCAGACTAGATTGGGGTACAATGAGCAGTTCTTC. This gives the protein CATQTRLGYNEQFF. The full variable domain, its missing parts supplied by reference TRBV28 and TRBJ2-1, is DVKVTQSSRYLVKRTGEKVFLECVQDMDHENMFWYRQDPGLGLRLIYFSYDVKMKEKGDIPEGYSVSREKKERFSLILESASTNQTSMYLCATQTRLGYNEQFFGPGTRLTVL.

In this sample, this clone turned up a few times. The genes are TRBV19 and TRBJ2-5; TRBD1 is a possible D gene (6 bases). V gave up 0 bases and J gave up 5 bases, with 16 bases separating them. Germline V gene data show CDR1 as LNHDA and CDR2 as SQIVND (reference sequence). The CDR3 runs 16 residues. The chain's CDR3 is CASSIEVTGFGETQYF. The CDR3 DNA sequence: TGTGCCAGTAGTATAGAAGTCACAGGGTTCGGGGAGACCCAGTACTTC.

The V gene is TRBV7-8, the J gene TRBJ1-2; D not certain. V lost 5 bases and J lost 8, with 12 bases in between. The CDR3 sequence is 12 residues long. The V gene's germline CDR1 is SGHVS and CDR2 FQNEAQ. CDR3 sequence reads: CASSPESGGYTF. The CDR3 DNA sequence: TGTGCCAGCAGCCCGGAATCGGGAGGCTACACCTTC. The complete variable domain, with remaining parts taken from reference TRBV7-8 and TRBJ1-2, reads GAGVSQSPRYKVAKRGQDVALRCDPISGHVSLFWYQQALGQGPEFLTYFQNEAQLDKSGLPSDRFFAERPEGSVSTLKIQRTQQEDSAVYLCASSPESGGYTFGSGTRLTVV.

This clone was counted between two and nine times. V and J are TRBV9 and TRBJ2-5; TRBD2 aligns across 9 bases. Losses at the gene ends were 5 bases for V and 4 bases for J; bases not matched to a gene: 12. The CDR3 is 16 residues long. Germline CDR1 reads SGDLS; CDR2 reads YYNGEE. CDR3 bases: TGTGCCAGCAGTCGAACCGGGACTAGCATTCCAGAGACCCAGTACTTC. This gives the protein CASSRTGTSIPETQYF.

The chain employs TRBV18 and TRBJ1-6; 8 bases agree with TRBD1. Germline V gene sequence: CDR1 KGHSH, CDR2 LQKENI. The CDR3 runs to 15 residues. The V segment lost 1 base and the J segment 10 bases; nucleotides outside the gene matches: 6. CDR3 nucleotides: TGTGCCAGCTCACCACGAGACAGGGGACAATCACCCCTCCACTTT. This codes for CASSPRDRGQSPLHF.

This rearrangement joins TRBV7-8 to TRBJ1-5; 8 bases align to TRBD1. Germline V gene lookup returns CDR1 SGHVS and CDR2 FQNEAQ. This CDR3 spans 16 amino acids. V dropped 1 base and J dropped 3; count of bases not matched to a gene: 5. The CDR3 loop reads CASSLGSRGLNQPQHF. CDR3 nucleotide sequence: TGTGCCAGCAGCTTAGGATCCAGGGGGCTCAATCAGCCCCAGCATTTT.

The chain carries TRBV19 and TRBJ1-5, with D perhaps TRBD1 (5 bases). Looked up from germline, CDR1 is LNHDA and CDR2 is SQIVND (reference sequence). V was trimmed by 9 bases and J by 6 bases, leaving 15 bases between them. The CDR3 is 13 amino acids. The CDR3 coding sequence is TGTGCCAGCACTAACTGGGGGGGTCAGCCCCAGCATTTT. This gives the protein CASTNWGGQPQHF.